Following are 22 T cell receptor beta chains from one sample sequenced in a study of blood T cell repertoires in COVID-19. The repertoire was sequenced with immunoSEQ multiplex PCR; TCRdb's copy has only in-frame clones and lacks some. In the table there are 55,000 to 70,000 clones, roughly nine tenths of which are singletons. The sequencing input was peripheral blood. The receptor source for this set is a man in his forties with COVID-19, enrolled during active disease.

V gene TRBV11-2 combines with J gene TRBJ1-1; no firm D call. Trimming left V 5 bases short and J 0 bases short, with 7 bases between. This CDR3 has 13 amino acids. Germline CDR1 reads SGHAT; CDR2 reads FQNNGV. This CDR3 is CASSPSLNTEAFF. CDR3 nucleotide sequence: TGTGCCAGCAGCCCCTCCTTGAACACTGAAGCTTTCTTT.

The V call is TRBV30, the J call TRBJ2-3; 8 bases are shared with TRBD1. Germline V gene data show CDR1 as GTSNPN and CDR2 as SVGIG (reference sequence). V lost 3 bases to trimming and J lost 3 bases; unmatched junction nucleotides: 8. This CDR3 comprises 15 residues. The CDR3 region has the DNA TGTGCCTGGAGCCACCAAGGACAGGGTACAGATACGCAGTATTTT. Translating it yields CAWSHQGQGTDTQYF.

The CDR3 sequence: CASSYPGLANEGQFF. In DNA, the CDR3 is TGTGCCAGCAGCTACCCGGGACTAGCGAACGAAGGGCAGTTCTTC. This chain links TRBV5-4 with TRBJ2-1; 10 bases agree with TRBD2. Per the germline V gene, CDR1 is SGHNT and CDR2 is YYREEE (reference sequence). The CDR3 length is 15 residues. After removal of 3 bases from V and 12 bases from J, the junction contained 12 bases not matched to a gene.

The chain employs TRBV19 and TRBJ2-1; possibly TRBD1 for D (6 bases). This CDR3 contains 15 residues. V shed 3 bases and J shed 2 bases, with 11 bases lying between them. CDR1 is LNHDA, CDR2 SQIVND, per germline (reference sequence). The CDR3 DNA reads TGTGCCAGTAGTATGTGGGGACACACCTACAATGAGCAGTTCTTC. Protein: CASSMWGHTYNEQFF. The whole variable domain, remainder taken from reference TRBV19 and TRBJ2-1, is DGGITQSPKYLFRKEGQNVTLSCEQNLNHDAMYWYRQDPGQGLRLIYYSQIVNDFQKGDIAEGYSVSREKKESFPLTVTSAQKNPTAFYLCASSMWGHTYNEQFFGPGTRLTVL.

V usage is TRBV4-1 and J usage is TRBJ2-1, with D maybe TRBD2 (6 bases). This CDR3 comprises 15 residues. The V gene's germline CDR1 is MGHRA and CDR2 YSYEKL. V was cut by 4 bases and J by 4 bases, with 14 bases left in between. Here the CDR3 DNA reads TGCGCCAGCAGCCGAACAGTGGAGGGGTACAATGAGCAGTTCTTC. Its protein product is CASSRTVEGYNEQFF.

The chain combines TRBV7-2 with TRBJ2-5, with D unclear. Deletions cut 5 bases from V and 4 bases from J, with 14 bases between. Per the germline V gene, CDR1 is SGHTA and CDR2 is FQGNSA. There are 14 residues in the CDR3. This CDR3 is CASSPMVESETQYF. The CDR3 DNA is TGTGCCAGCAGCCCGATGGTCGAGTCAGAGACCCAGTACTTC.

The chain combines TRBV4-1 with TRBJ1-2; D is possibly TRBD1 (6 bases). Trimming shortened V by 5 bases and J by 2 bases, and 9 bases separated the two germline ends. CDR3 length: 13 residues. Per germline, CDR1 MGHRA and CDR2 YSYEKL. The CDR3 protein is CASSGQKNYGYTF. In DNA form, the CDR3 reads TGCGCCAGCAGCGGACAGAAGAACTATGGCTACACCTTC.

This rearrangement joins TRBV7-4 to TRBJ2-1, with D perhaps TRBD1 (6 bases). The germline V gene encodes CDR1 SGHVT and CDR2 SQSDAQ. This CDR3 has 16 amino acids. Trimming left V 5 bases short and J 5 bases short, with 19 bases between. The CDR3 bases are TGTGCCAGCAGCCTACAGGGTCCCCTCATCCACAATGAGCAGTTCTTC. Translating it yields CASSLQGPLIHNEQFF.

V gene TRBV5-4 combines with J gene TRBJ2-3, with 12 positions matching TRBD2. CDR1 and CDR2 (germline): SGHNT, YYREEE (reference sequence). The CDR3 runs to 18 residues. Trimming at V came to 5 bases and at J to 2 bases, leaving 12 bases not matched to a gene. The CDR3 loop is CASSKTSGGFSNTDTQYF. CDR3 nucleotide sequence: TGTGCCAGCAGTAAAACTAGCGGGGGGTTTTCGAACACAGATACGCAGTATTTT.

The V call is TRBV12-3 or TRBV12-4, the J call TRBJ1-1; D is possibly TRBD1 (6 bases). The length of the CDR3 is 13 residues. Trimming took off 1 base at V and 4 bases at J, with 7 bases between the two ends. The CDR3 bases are TGTGCCAGCAGTTTAGTACAGGGCACTGAAGCTTTCTTT. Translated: CASSLVQGTEAFF.

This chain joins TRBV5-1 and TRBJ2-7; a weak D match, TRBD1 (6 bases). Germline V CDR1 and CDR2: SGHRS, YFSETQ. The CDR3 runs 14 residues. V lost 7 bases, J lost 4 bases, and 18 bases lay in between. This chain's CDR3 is CASAPGTRRYEQYF. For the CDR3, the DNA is TGCGCCAGCGCCCCTGGGACAAGACGGTACGAGCAGTACTTC.

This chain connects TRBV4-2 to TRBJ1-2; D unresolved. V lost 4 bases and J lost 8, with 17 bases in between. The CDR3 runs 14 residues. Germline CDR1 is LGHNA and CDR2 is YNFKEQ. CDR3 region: CASSPPTGSGGYTF. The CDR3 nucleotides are TGTGCCAGCAGCCCCCCCACGGGGTCGGGGGGCTACACCTTC.

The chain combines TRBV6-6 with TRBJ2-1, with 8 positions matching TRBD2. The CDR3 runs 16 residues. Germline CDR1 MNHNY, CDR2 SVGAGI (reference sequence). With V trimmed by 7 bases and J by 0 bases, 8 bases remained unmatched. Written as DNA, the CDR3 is TGTGCCAGCACGACGGGAGGGTCAGCCTCCTACAATGAGCAGTTCTTC. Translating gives CASTTGGSASYNEQFF.

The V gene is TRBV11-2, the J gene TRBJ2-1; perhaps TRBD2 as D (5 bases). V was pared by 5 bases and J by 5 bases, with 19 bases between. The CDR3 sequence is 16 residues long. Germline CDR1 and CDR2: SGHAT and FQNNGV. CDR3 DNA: TGTGCCAGCAGCCACGCCACTAGAGTATTTCACAATGAGCAGTTCTTC. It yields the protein CASSHATRVFHNEQFF. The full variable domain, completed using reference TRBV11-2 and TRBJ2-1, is EAGVAQSPRYKIIEKRQSVAFWCNPISGHATLYWYQQILGQGPKLLIQFQNNGVVDDSQLPKDRFSAERLKGVDSTLKIQPAKLEDSAVYLCASSHATRVFHNEQFFGPGTRLTVL.

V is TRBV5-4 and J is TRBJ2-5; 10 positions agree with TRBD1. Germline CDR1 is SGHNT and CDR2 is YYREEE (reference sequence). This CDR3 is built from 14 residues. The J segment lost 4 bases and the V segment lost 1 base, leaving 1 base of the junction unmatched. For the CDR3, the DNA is TGTGCCAGCAGCTTGCGACAGGGGGCAGAGACCCAGTACTTC. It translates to CASSLRQGAETQYF.

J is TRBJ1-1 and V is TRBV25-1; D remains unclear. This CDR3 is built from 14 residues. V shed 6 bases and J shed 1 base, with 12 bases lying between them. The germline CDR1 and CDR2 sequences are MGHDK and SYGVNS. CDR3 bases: TGTGCCAGCAGCCGAGGGATGGGGAACACTGAAGCTTTCTTT. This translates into CASSRGMGNTEAFF.

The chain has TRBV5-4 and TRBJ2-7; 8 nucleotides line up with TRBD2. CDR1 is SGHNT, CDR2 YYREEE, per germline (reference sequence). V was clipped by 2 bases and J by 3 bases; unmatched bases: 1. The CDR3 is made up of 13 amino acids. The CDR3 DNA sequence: TGTGCCAGCAGCTTTAGCGGGGTCTACGAGCAGTACTTC. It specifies CASSFSGVYEQYF.

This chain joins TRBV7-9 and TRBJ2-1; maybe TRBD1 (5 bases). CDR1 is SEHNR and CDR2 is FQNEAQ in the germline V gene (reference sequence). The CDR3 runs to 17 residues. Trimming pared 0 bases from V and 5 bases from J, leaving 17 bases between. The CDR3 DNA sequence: TGTGCCAGCAGCTTAGCCTCGGACACCCTAACTCACAATGAGCAGTTCTTC. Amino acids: CASSLASDTLTHNEQFF.

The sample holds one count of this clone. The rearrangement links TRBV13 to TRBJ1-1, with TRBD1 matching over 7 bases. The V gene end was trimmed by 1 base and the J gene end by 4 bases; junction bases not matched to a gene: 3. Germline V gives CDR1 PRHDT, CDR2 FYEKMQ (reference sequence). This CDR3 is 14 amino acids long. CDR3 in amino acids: CASSLDQGVTEAFF. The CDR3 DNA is TGTGCCAGCAGCTTAGATCAGGGGGTCACTGAAGCTTTCTTT. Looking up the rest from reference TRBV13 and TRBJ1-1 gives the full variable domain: AAGVIQSPRHLIKEKRETATLKCYPIPRHDTVYWYQQGPGQDPQFLISFYEKMQSDKGSIPDRFSAQQFSDYHSELNMSSLELGDSALYFCASSLDQGVTEAFFGQGTRLTVV.

DNA of the CDR3: TGCGCCAGCAGCCTCGGCCGGGACTTCCAAGAGACCCAGTACTTC. Translation gives CASSLGRDFQETQYF. The chain uses TRBV5-1 and TRBJ2-5; TRBD2 might be the D (6 bases). The germline CDR1 and CDR2 sequences are SGHRS and YFSETQ. This CDR3 has 15 residues. V lost 4 bases, J lost 1 base, and 14 bases lay in between.

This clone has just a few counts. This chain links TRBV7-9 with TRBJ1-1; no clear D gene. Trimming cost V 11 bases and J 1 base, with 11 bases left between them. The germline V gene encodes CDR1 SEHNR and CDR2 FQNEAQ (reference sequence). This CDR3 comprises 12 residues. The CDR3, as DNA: TGTGCCGCTGGGCGGGGGAACACTGAAGCTTTCTTT. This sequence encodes CAAGRGNTEAFF.

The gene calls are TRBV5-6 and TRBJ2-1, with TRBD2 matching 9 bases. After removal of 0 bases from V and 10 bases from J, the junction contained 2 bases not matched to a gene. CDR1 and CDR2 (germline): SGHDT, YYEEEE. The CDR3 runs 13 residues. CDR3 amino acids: CASSLGLADEQFF. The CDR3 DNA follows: TGTGCCAGCAGCTTGGGACTAGCGGACGAGCAGTTCTTC.